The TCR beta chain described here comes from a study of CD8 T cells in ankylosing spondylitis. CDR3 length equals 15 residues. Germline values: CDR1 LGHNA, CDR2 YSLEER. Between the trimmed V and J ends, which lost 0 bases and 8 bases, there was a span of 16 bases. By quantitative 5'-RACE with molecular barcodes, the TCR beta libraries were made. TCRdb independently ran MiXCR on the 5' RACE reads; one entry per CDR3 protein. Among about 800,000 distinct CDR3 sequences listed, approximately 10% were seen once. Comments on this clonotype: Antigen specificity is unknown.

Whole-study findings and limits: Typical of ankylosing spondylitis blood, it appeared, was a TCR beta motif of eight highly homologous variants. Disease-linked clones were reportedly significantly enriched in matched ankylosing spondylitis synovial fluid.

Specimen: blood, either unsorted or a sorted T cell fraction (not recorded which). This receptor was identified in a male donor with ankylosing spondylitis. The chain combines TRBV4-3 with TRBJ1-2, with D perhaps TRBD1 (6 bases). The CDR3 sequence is CASSQDAGGAWGYTF. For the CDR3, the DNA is TGCGCCAGCAGCCAAGATGCGGGGGGCGCCTGGGGCTACACCTTC.